This is a list of T cell receptor beta chains from one sample in a study of regulatory T cells in long-lasting Graves disease. TCRdb re-derived calls from the multiplex PCR reads in MiXCR, one entry per CDR3 protein. This repertoire shows around 500,000 distinct CDR3 sequences, about 13% found once; its top ten account for more than 8.5%. These data were also filed under a second study, of T cells in Graves' hyperthyroidism and ophthalmopathy.

The sequencing used peripheral blood mononuclear cells (PBMCs), collected at new diagnosis, from a patient treated with antithyroid drugs. The source of these receptors is a man aged 25 to 40 with Graves disease. Both conserved end residues are part of each CDR3. The D gene is left open where the match is weak. Clone sizes are given selectively: once, few, many, or a class where the clone is expanded.

TRBD2	TRBV5-1	TRBJ2-7	-	CASFPGRETSYEQYF	TGCGCCAGCTTTCCCGGGCGGGAGACATCCTACGAGCAGTACTTC
-	TRBV5-1	TRBJ2-7	-	CASSFKGTTLSYEQYF	TGCGCCAGCAGCTTTAAGGGTACCACCCTCTCCTACGAGCAGTACTTC
TRBD2	TRBV12-3/TRBV12-4	TRBJ2-6	few	CASSIPAGAGANVLTF	TGTGCCAGCAGTATCCCCGCGGGGGCTGGGGCCAACGTCCTGACTTTC
-	TRBV27	TRBJ2-1	few	CASTVTHRVREQFF	TGTGCCAGCACCGTGACACATAGGGTGAGGGAGCAGTTCTTC
TRBD1	TRBV5-1	TRBJ1-1	many	CASSSNYRDSTEAFF	TGCGCCAGCAGCTCGAATTACCGGGACAGCACTGAAGCTTTCTTT
TRBD1	TRBV4-2	TRBJ2-7	few	CASSRTAGTGESYEQYF	TGTGCCAGCAGCCGTACCGCCGGGACAGGGGAATCCTACGAGCAGTACTTC
-	TRBV5-1	TRBJ1-4	many	CASSSRLPNEKLFF	TGCGCCAGCAGCTCTCGGCTACCTAATGAAAAACTGTTTTTT
-	TRBV5-1	TRBJ2-7	many	CASSASYEQYF	TGCGCCAGCAGCGCATCCTACGAGCAGTACTTC
-	TRBV29-1	TRBJ1-2	many	CSAEVGLGGYTF	TGCAGCGCCGAGGTGGGGCTAGGTGGCTACACCTTC
TRBD2	TRBV3-1	TRBJ2-1	many	CASSPPGLAIKVDEQFF	TGTGCCAGCAGCCCACCGGGACTAGCGATAAAGGTCGATGAGCAGTTCTTC
-	TRBV27	TRBJ2-7	many	CASTPGQGAGREYYEQYF	TGTGCCAGCACCCCCGGGCAGGGGGCCGGGCGGGAGTACTACGAGCAGTACTTC
-	TRBV2	TRBJ2-1	-	CANTPPLANEQFF	TGTGCCAACACGCCCCCATTAGCCAATGAGCAGTTCTTC
-	TRBV6-1	TRBJ1-2	many	CASSPAAGGYGYTF	TGTGCCAGCAGCCCGGCGGCCGGGGGCTATGGCTACACCTTC
-	TRBV27	TRBJ1-2	many	CASSFGGSGYTF	TGTGCCAGCAGTTTTGGGGGTAGTGGCTACACCTTC
TRBD2	TRBV6-1	TRBJ2-7	many	CASSQGLAGADEQYF	TGTGCCAGCAGTCAGGGACTAGCGGGAGCGGACGAGCAGTACTTC
-	TRBV2	TRBJ2-3	many	CASSGEGQGTQYF	TGTGCCAGCAGTGGAGAGGGTCAGGGAACGCAGTATTTT
-	TRBV3-1	TRBJ1-1	many	CASSYRQAEAFF	TGTGCCAGCAGCTACCGACAGGCTGAAGCTTTCTTT
TRBD1	TRBV18	TRBJ2-7	few	CASSPPQGPMLGYEQYF	TGTGCCAGCTCACCGCCACAGGGGCCGATGCTTGGCTACGAGCAGTACTTC
-	TRBV29-1	TRBJ2-3	few	CSVVYPSWSLDTQYF	TGCAGCGTTGTATATCCTAGCTGGTCCTTAGATACGCAGTATTTT
TRBD2	TRBV19	TRBJ2-1	many	CASSIEPSGRHEQFF	TGTGCCAGTAGTATCGAGCCTAGCGGGAGACATGAGCAGTTCTTC
-	TRBV9	TRBJ2-3	-	CASSVNVWNTDTQYF	TGTGCCAGCAGCGTAAATGTCTGGAACACAGATACGCAGTATTTT
-	TRBV5-1	TRBJ2-3	many	CASSFSGEDTQYF	TGCGCCAGCAGCTTCAGCGGAGAGGATACGCAGTATTTT
-	TRBV18	TRBJ1-6	few	CASSSSGSSNSPLHF	TGTGCCAGCTCATCCTCCGGGAGCTCAAATTCACCCCTCCACTTT
-	TRBV9	TRBJ2-1	many	CASSATYNEQFF	TGTGCCAGCAGTGCGACCTACAATGAGCAGTTCTTC
TRBD1	TRBV2	TRBJ1-2	many	CASTPGTDYGYTF	TGTGCCAGCACCCCTGGGACAGATTATGGCTACACCTTC
TRBD1	TRBV7-9	TRBJ1-2	many	CASSLTAGQTYGYTF	TGTGCCAGCAGCTTAACAGCGGGACAGACCTATGGCTACACCTTC
TRBD1	TRBV19	TRBJ2-2	few	CASSWSGGFPGELFF	TGTGCCAGTAGTTGGTCAGGGGGCTTTCCCGGGGAGCTGTTTTTT
-	TRBV7-2	TRBJ2-1	few	CASSLELGDEQFF	TGTGCCAGCAGCTTAGAATTAGGGGATGAGCAGTTCTTC
-	TRBV18	TRBJ2-4	-	CASTWGRGAKNIQYF	TGTGCCAGCACGTGGGGACGGGGAGCCAAAAACATTCAGTACTTC
TRBD1	TRBV29-1	TRBJ1-1	many	CSVGQGDTEAFF	TGCAGCGTTGGACAGGGGGACACTGAAGCTTTCTTT
-	TRBV28	TRBJ2-7	many	CASSRTAVYEQYF	TGTGCCAGCAGTCGGACAGCCGTCTACGAGCAGTACTTC
-	TRBV15	TRBJ2-5	few	CATSRDQGTGTQYF	TGTGCCACCAGCAGAGATCAGGGGACGGGGACCCAGTACTTC
-	TRBV6-2/TRBV6-3	TRBJ2-3	many	CASRAPGTDTQYF	TGTGCCAGCAGGGCCCCGGGCACAGATACGCAGTATTTT
-	TRBV5-1	TRBJ2-1	many	CASAEIPSGEQFF	TGCGCCAGCGCAGAGATACCCAGTGGTGAGCAGTTCTTC
TRBD2	TRBV24-1	TRBJ2-1	few	CATSDSSGSPYNEQFF	TGTGCCACCAGTGATTCAAGCGGGAGTCCCTACAATGAGCAGTTCTTC
-	TRBV18	TRBJ2-3	few	CASSRRDLGTDTQYF	TGTGCCAGCTCCCGCCGGGACCTCGGCACAGATACGCAGTATTTT
-	TRBV14	TRBJ2-3	many	CASSQVKVIRDTQYF	TGTGCCAGCAGCCAAGTCAAGGTGATCAGAGATACGCAGTATTTT
-	TRBV6-1	TRBJ1-5	-	CASSEGGGDQPQHF	TGTGCCAGCAGTGAAGGGGGGGGAGATCAGCCCCAGCATTTT
TRBD1	TRBV29-1	TRBJ1-2	many	CSGRQGYGYTF	TGCAGCGGCCGACAGGGCTATGGCTACACCTTC
-	TRBV9	TRBJ2-1	-	CASSVGSQRLYNEQFF	TGTGCCAGCAGCGTAGGATCACAGCGCCTCTACAATGAGCAGTTCTTC
TRBD1	TRBV5-4	TRBJ1-3	-	CASSTAGQGVTGNTIYF	TGTGCCAGCAGCACAGCAGGACAGGGGGTCACTGGAAACACCATATATTTT
TRBD2	TRBV20-1	TRBJ2-7	many	CSPHRVTSGRHEQYF	TGCAGTCCGCACCGGGTAACTAGCGGGAGGCACGAGCAGTACTTC
TRBD1	TRBV24-1	TRBJ2-7	many	CATSDVTGGKDEQYF	TGTGCCACCAGTGACGTTACAGGGGGCAAAGACGAGCAGTACTTC
-	TRBV6-5	TRBJ1-1	-	CASSYTGNMNTEAFF	TGTGCCAGCAGTTACACAGGGAATATGAACACTGAAGCTTTCTTT
-	TRBV27	TRBJ2-3	many	CASSGPPRDTQYF	TGTGCCAGCAGCGGGCCTCCCAGGGATACGCAGTATTTT